This T cell receptor (beta chain) derives from a study of T cell responses to AZD1222 COVID-19 vaccine. Germline V gene lookup returns CDR1 SGHDN and CDR2 FVKESK. The CDR3 has 14 amino acids. V lost 9 bases, J lost 1 base, and 14 bases lay in between. Sequencing used immunoSEQ multiplex PCR; TCRdb keeps in-frame clones, though not all of them. The sample contains roughly 120,000 clones, about 92% of which appear only once. Overall study results and limits: Repertoire collection took place solely once the T cell response had peaked. Once two AZD1222 doses were given, Spike-specific TCR breadth and depth went up. White British donors predominated, females outnumbered males, and clonal diversity was possibly underestimated.

A word on this clone: Its matching antigen is unknown.

This receptor was identified in an adult in good health. Source: peripheral blood, taken on day 0 of AZD1222 vaccination. The chain links TRBV14 to TRBJ2-3; maybe TRBD1 (5 bases). The CDR3 nucleotides are TGTGCCAGGAAGCACCTAGGGGGCACAGATACGCAGTATTTT. This gives the protein CARKHLGGTDTQYF.